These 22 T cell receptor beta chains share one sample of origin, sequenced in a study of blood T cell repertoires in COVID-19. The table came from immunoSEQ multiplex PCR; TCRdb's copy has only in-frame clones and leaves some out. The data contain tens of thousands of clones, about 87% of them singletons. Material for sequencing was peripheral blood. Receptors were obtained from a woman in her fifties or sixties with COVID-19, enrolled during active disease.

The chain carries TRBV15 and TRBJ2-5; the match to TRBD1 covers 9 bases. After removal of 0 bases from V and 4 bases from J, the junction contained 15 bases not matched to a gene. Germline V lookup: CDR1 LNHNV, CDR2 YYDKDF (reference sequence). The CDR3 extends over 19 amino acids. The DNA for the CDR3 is TGTGCCACCAGCAGAGAAAGGAAGACAAGGACAGGGGCAGGAGAGACCCAGTACTTC. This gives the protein CATSRERKTRTGAGETQYF.

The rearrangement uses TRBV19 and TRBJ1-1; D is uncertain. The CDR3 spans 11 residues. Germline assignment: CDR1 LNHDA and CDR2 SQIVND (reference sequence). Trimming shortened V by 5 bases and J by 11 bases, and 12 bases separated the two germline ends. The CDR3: CASSQGRLAFF. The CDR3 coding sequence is TGTGCCAGTAGTCAAGGGAGGTTGGCTTTCTTT.

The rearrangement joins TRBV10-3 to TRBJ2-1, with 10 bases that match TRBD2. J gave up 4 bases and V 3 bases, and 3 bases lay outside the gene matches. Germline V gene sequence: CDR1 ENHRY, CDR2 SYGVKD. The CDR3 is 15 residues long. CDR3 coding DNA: TGTGCCATCAGTGATACTAGCGGGACTTACAATGAGCAGTTCTTC. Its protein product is CAISDTSGTYNEQFF.

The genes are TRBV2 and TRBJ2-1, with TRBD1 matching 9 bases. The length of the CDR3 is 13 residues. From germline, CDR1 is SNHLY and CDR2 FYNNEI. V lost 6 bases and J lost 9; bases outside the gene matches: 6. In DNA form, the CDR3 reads TGTGCCAGCAGCGGGACAGGGTTTGGTGAGCAGTTCTTC. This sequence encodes CASSGTGFGEQFF.

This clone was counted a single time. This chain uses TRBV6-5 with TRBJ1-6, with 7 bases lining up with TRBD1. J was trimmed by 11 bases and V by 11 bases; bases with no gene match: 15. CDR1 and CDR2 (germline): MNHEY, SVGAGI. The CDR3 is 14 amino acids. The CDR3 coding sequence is TGTGCCGTCCTTCGACAGGGTCTTAGGACACCCCTCCACTTT. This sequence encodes CAVLRQGLRTPLHF.

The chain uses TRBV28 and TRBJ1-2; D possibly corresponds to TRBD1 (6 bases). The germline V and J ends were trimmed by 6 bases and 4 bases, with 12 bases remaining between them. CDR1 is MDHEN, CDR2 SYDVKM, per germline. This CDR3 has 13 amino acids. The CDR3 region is CASSEQGVYGYTF. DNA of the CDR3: TGTGCCAGCAGCGAACAGGGCGTCTATGGCTACACCTTC.

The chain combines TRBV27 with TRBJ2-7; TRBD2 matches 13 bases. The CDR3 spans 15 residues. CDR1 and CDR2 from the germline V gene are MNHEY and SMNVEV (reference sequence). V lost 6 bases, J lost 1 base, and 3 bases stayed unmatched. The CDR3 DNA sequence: TGTGCCAGCAGGGGACTAGCGGGATTTTCCTACGAGCAGTACTTC. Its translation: CASRGLAGFSYEQYF.

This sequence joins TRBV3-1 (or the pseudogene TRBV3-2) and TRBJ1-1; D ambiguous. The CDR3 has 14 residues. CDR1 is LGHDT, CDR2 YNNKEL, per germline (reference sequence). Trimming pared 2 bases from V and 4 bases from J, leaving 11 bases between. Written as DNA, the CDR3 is TGTGCCAGCAGCCAAAGTGGGTCAGGCACTGAAGCTTTCTTT. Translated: CASSQSGSGTEAFF.

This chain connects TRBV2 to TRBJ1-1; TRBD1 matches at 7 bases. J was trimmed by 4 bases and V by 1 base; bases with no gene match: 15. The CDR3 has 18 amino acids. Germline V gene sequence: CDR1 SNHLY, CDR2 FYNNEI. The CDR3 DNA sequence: TGTGCCAGCAGTGAAGTTTCCGGAACAGGGGTCGGGGCCACTGAAGCTTTCTTT. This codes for CASSEVSGTGVGATEAFF.

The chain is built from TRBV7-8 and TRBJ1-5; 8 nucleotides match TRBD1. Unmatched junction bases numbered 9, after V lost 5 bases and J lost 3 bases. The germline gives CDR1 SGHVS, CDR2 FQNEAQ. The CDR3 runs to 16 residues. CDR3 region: CASSQGQGNFNQPQHF. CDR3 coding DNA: TGTGCCAGCAGCCAAGGACAGGGCAATTTCAATCAGCCCCAGCATTTT.

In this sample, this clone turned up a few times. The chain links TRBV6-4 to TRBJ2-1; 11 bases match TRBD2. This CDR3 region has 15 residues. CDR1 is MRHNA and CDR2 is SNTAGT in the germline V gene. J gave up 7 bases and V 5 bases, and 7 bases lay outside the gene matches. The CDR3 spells CASSQLAGAGNEQFF. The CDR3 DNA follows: TGTGCCAGCAGTCAACTAGCGGGAGCTGGGAATGAGCAGTTCTTC.

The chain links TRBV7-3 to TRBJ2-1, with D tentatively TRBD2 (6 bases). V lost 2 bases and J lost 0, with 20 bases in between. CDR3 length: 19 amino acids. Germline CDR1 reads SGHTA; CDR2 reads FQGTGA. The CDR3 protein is CASSLRGPLASSSYNEQFF. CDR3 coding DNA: TGTGCCAGCAGCTTACGAGGGCCTCTAGCGTCCAGCTCCTACAATGAGCAGTTCTTC.

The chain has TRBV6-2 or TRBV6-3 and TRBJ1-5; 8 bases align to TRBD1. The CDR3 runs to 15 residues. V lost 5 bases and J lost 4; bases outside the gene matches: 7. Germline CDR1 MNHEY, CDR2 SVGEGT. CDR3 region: CASSAGQGLNQPQHF. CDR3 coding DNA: TGTGCCAGCAGTGCCGGACAGGGATTAAATCAGCCCCAGCATTTT.

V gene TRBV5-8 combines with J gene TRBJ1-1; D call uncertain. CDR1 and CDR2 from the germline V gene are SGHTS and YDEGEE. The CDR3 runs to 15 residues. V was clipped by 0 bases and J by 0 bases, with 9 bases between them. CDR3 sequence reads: CASSLGVTVNTEAFF. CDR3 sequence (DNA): TGTGCCAGCAGCTTGGGCGTAACAGTGAACACTGAAGCTTTCTTT.

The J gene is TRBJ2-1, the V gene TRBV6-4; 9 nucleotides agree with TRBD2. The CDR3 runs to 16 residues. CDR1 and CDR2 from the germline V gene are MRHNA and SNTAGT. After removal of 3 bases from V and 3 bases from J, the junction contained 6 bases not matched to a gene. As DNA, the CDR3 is TGTGCCAGCAGTGAAGGTATAGCGGGAGTCTACAATGAGCAGTTCTTC. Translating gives CASSEGIAGVYNEQFF.

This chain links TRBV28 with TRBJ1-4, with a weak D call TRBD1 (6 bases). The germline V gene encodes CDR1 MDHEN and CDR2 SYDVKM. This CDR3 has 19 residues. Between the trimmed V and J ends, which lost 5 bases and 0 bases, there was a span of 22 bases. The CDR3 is CASSTRTDPTTATNEKLFF. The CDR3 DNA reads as TGTGCCAGCAGTACAAGGACAGATCCTACCACCGCAACTAATGAAAAACTGTTTTTT. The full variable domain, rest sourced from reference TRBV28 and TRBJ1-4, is DVKVTQSSRYLVKRTGEKVFLECVQDMDHENMFWYRQDPGLGLRLIYFSYDVKMKEKGDIPEGYSVSREKKERFSLILESASTNQTSMYLCASSTRTDPTTATNEKLFFGSGTQLSVL.

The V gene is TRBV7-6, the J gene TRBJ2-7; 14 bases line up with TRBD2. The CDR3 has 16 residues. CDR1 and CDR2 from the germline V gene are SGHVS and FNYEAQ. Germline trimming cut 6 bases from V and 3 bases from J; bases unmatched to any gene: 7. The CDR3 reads CASSKAGTSGSYEQYF. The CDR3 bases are TGTGCCAGCAGTAAAGCCGGGACTAGCGGGAGCTACGAGCAGTACTTC.

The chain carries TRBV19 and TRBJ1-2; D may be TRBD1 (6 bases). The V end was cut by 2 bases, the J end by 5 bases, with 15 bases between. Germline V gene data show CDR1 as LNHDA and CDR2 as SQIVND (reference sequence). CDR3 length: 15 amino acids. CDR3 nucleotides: TGTGCCAGTAGTATAACCCCCGGGACAAGTTATGGCTACACCTTC. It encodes CASSITPGTSYGYTF.

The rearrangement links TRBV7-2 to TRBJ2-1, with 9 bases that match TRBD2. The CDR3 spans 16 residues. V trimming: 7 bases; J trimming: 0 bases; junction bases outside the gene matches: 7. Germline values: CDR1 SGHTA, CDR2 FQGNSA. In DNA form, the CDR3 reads TGTGCCAGCACCCCTGGTAGCGGGAGCTCCTACAATGAGCAGTTCTTC. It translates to CASTPGSGSSYNEQFF.

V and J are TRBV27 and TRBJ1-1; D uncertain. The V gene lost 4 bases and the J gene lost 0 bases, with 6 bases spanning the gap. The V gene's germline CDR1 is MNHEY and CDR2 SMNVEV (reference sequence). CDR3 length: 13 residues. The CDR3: CASSSHMNTEAFF. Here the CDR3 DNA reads TGTGCCAGCAGTTCCCACATGAACACTGAAGCTTTCTTT.

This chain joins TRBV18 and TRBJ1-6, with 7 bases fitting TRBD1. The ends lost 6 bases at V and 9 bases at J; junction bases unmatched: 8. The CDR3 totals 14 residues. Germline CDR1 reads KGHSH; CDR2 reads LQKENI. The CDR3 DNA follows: TGTGCCAGCTCTAAGGACAGGACGGGTTCACCCCTCCACTTT. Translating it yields CASSKDRTGSPLHF.

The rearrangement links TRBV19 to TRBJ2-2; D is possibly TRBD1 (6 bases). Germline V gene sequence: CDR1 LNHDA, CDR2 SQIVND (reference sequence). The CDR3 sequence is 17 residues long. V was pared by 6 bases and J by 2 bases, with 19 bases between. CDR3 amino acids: CASSPLPEGVNTGELFF. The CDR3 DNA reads TGTGCCAGTAGCCCCTTACCCGAGGGGGTTAACACCGGGGAGCTGTTTTTT.